This T cell receptor (beta chain) stems from a study of CD8 T cells in Susac syndrome. It was with random hexamers that roughly 0.45 to 1 ug RNA was reverse transcribed. One entry per CDR3 protein, called by TCRdb with MiXCR from the immunoSEQ multiplex PCR reads. The table records fewer than 90,000 distinct CDR3 sequences, 85% to 95% of them present only once. This CDR3 comprises 15 residues. The ends lost 4 bases at V and 4 bases at J; junction bases unmatched: 5. Germline CDR1 LNHNV, CDR2 YYDKDF (reference sequence). Sequencing of TCR beta was undertaken in CD8+ and CD4+ T cells derived from blood.

The sequencing sample was made of CD8+ T cells from PBMCs. The origin of this receptor is a human donor with Susac syndrome. The chain links TRBV15 to TRBJ1-3; TRBD1 matches 9 bases. CDR3 DNA sequence: TGTGCCACCAGCAAAGGACAGGGGCGAGGAAACACCATATATTTT. Its protein is CATSKGQGRGNTIYF. Full variable domain (outside the CDR3, taken from reference TRBV15 and TRBJ1-3): DAMVIQNPRYQVTQFGKPVTLSCSQTLNHNVMYWYQQKSSQAPKLLFHYYDKDFNNEADTPDNFQSRRPNTSFCFLDIRSPGLGDTAMYLCATSKGQGRGNTIYFGEGSWLTVV.